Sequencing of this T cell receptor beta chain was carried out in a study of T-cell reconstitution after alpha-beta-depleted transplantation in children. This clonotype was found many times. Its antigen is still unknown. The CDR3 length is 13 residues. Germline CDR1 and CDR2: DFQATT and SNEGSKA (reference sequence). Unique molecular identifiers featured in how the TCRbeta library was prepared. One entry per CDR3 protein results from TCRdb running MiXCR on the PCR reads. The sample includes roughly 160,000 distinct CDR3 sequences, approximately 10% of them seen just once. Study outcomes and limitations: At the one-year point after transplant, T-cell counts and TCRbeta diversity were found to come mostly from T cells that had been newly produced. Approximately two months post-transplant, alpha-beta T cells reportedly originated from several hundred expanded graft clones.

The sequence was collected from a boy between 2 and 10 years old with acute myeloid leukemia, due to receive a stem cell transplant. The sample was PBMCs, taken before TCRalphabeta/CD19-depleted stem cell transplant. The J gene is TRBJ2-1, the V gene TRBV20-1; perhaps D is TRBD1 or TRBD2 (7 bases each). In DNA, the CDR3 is TGCAGCGAAGGGGGCGGGAGAGGGAATGAGCAGTTCTTC. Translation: CSEGGGRGNEQFF.